There are many counts of the clone carrying this TCR beta chain. Its antigen remains unidentified. The record originates from a study of breast tumors, draining lymph nodes, adjacent tissues. Breast cancer patients provided tissue from their axillary draining lymph nodes. Germline V gene lookup returns CDR1 DFQATT and CDR2 SNEGSKA (reference sequence). The CDR3 is 12 residues long. Trimming removed 0 bases at V and 2 bases at J, with 3 bases between. General study results and limits: Findings are consistent with lymph node origin and intratumoral expansion of most tumor T cells. Compared with basal-like, luminal-like tumors shared significantly more repertoire with nontumor tissue. Tumor TCR diversity was below lymph nodes but above nontumor tissue.

TCRdb re-called the multiplex PCR reads through MiXCR, storing one row per CDR3 protein. The repertoire holds some 110,000 distinct CDR3 sequences, with less than 40% as singletons. Sequencing was done on a sample of axillary lymph node tissue. V is TRBV20-1 and J is TRBJ2-3, with D uncertain. This receptor was taken from a female donor with breast cancer. Some clones in this sample may be carry-over from other donors' samples. CDR3 nucleotides: TGCAGTGCTAGAGACCACACAGATACGCAGTATTTT. It specifies CSARDHTDTQYF.